Listed below are T cell receptor beta chains from one sample, sequenced in a study of blood T cell repertoires in COVID-19. Repertoires were generated with immunoSEQ multiplex PCR, while TCRdb's copy carries only in-frame clones and drops some. The sample holds more than 150,000 clones, roughly four fifths seen once. The sequencing sample was made of peripheral blood. The receptor source for this set is a human donor in a cohort sampled during active COVID-19. Both conserved end residues are part of each CDR3. The listing skips clone size in some rows; elsewhere it reads once, few, many or a size class.

clone size	J gene	CDR3 length	V gene	CDR3 protein
NA	TRBJ1-2	17	TRBV23-1	CASSRQGRGREPYGYTF
NA	TRBJ2-1	16	TRBV15	CATSRVAGGPRNEQFF
NA	TRBJ2-7	13	TRBV6-5	CASDSGVVYEQYF
NA	TRBJ1-1	15	TRBV7-9	CASSPHREGRAEAFF
NA	TRBJ1-1	13	TRBV12-3/TRBV12-4	CASIRGAWAEAFF
NA	TRBJ1-2	13	TRBV2	CASSEDRLYYYTF
NA	TRBJ2-2	12	TRBV10-1	CASSQNTGELFF
once	TRBJ2-1	14	TRBV9	CASSGGTDGNEQFF
NA	TRBJ2-7	15	TRBV7-2	CASSLDSAGVIEQYF
NA	TRBJ1-2	16	TRBV6-4	CASSQFPGQGARGYTF
few	TRBJ1-5	16	TRBV4-1	CASADRVGFGNQPQHF
few	TRBJ2-1	15	TRBV6-6	CASSPSGDVYNEQFF
NA	TRBJ2-2	13	TRBV6-1	CASSEGGTGELFF
NA	TRBJ2-5	15	TRBV7-8	CASSLGRTGFETQYF
NA	TRBJ2-5	13	TRBV5-1	CASSLIIQETQYF
NA	TRBJ2-3	14	TRBV6-5	CASSSLGSPDTQYF
NA	TRBJ2-2	14	TRBV9	CASSPHTNTGELFF
NA	TRBJ2-2	18	TRBV4-2	CASSQGGRWLANTGELFF
NA	TRBJ2-5	16	TRBV3-1/TRBV3-2	CASSQDSGGPWETQYF
NA	TRBJ1-1	18	TRBV4-1	CASSQESGDKLMNTEAFF
NA	TRBJ2-1	15	TRBV7-3	CASSGQPQTYNEQFF
NA	TRBJ1-1	12	TRBV19	CASSIGNTEAFF
NA	TRBJ2-2	14	TRBV11-1	CASSLVRGTGELFF
NA	TRBJ1-6	14	TRBV27	CASTTGWRNSPLHF
NA	TRBJ2-3	15	TRBV15	CATSRDWQGTDTQYF
NA	TRBJ1-1	13	TRBV25-1	CASSEYPGTEAFF
NA	TRBJ2-3	14	TRBV5-1	CASSPAGLTDTQYF
NA	TRBJ2-3	13	TRBV12-3/TRBV12-4	CASSLNAGEPQYF
few	TRBJ1-2	17	TRBV4-1	CASSPSVGQGANYGYTF
NA	TRBJ2-7	14	TRBV9	CASSLEGGADEQYF
once	TRBJ2-7	15	TRBV5-1	CASSPAGFWAYEQYF
NA	TRBJ1-3	15	TRBV11-2	CASSLYRSSGNTIYF
NA	TRBJ2-7	16	TRBV20-1	CSASGSSGGAVHEQYF
NA	TRBJ2-3	17	TRBV27	CASSLPTGSGGPDTQYF
once	TRBJ2-1	17	TRBV15	CATSRDRQADSYNEQFF
NA	TRBJ2-2	15	TRBV6-5	CASSYSTGGAGELFF
NA	TRBJ2-1	16	TRBV6-6	CASSYSIAGGYNEQFF
NA	TRBJ2-7	16	TRBV4-2	CASSRGRDSDIDEQYF
once	TRBJ2-5	13	TRBV4-1	CASSQAPRETQYF
NA	TRBJ1-4	14	TRBV19	CASSTTPVNEKLFF
NA	TRBJ2-3	13	TRBV30	CAWSGLATDTQYF
NA	TRBJ1-2	16	TRBV3-1/TRBV3-2	CASSQVGGTGVNGYTF
NA	TRBJ2-7	16	TRBV27	CASSLPSGQGGREQYF
NA	TRBJ1-1	13	TRBV6-5	CASSLVSDTEAFF
NA	TRBJ2-7	15	TRBV5-6	CASSLVAGGTDEQYF
NA	TRBJ2-7	12	TRBV5-6	CASSLINYEQYF
NA	TRBJ2-1	16	TRBV7-9	CASSPLSSGGSNEQFF
NA	TRBJ1-3	16	TRBV12-5	CASGFPSGVGGNTIYF
NA	TRBJ2-5	15	TRBV7-9	CASSSSRLARETQYF
NA	TRBJ2-5	13	TRBV6-5	CASSLQGPETQYF